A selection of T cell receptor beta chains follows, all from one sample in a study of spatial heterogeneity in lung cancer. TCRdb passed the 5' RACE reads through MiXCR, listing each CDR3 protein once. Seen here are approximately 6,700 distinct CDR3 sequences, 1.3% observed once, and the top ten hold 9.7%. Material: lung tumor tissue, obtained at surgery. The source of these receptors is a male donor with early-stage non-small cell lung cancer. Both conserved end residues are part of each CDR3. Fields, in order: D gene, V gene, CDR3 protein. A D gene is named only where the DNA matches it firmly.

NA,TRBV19,CASSPLTGELFF
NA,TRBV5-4,CASSLGSQGGNSPLHF
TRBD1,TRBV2,CASSVTGTGFYGYTF
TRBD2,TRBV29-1,CSVRAGGLYEQYF
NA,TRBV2,CASSEQGDEQFF
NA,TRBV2,CASNRGSKGEQYF
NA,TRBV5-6,CASSLASYEQYF
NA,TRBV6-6,CASMGQETQYF
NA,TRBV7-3,CASSLYWGTEAFF
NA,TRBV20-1,CSALASSNQPQHF
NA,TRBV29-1,CSVDYTDTYGYTF
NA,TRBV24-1,CATSDLFGSGYTF
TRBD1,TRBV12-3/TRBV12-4,CASSTGAGGFNEQFF
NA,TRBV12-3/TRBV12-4,CASRGSGANVLTF
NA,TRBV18,CASSPRDTQYF
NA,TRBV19,CASSPLGPVSGNTIYF
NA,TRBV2,CASSEMGDNEKLFF
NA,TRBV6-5,CASSYFGSYEQYF
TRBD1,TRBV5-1,CACRQGEGEKLFF
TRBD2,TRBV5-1,CASSLVGSSGTGELFF
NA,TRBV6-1,CASKDSNNSPLHF
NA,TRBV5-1,CASGQEETQYF
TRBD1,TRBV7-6,CASSFGGQAPNQPQHF
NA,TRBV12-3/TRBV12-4,CASSRQAPDTQYF
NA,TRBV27,CASSPFWEMDGYTF
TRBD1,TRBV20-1,CSARDRGGSFTEAFF
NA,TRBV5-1,CASSVGDSRTSNQPQHF
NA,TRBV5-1,CASSLFVSDSETQYF
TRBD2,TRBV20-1,CSARSLAGGASYNEQFF
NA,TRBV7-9,CASSLRISGANVLTF
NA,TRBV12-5,CASGRDALYNEQFF